This T cell receptor beta chain comes out of a study of shared clonotypes between healthy human individuals. Study results and caveats: Lower generation probabilities were found for non-shared clonotypes than for those shared by all four donors. Clonotype sharing among the donors was expected to vary with sequencing depth. Estimated richness values were generally larger in naive subsets than in memory subsets.

This CDR3 spans 15 amino acids. The germline gives CDR1 SGHTA, CDR2 FQGNSA. V lost 1 base, J lost 6 bases, and 5 bases stayed unmatched. Libraries were prepared by immunoSEQ multiplex PCR; TCRdb keeps only in-frame clonotypes and omits some of them. The sample records 400,000 or so clones, approximately 97% being singletons. CD45RO+ cells plus CCR7-negative CD45RA+ TemRA cells formed CD8 memory. With respect to this clone: No antigen is known for it.

Input material: memory CD8+ T cells sorted from blood. Subset in this sample: CD45RO+ cells pooled with CCR7-negative TemRA cells. The V and J genes are TRBV7-2 and TRBJ2-1, with 8 bases aligning to TRBD1. The clonotype originates from a man in his thirties or forties in good health. Here the CDR3 reads CASSLVRGRANEQFF. DNA for the CDR3: TGTGCCAGCAGCTTAGTCAGGGGGCGGGCCAATGAGCAGTTCTTC.